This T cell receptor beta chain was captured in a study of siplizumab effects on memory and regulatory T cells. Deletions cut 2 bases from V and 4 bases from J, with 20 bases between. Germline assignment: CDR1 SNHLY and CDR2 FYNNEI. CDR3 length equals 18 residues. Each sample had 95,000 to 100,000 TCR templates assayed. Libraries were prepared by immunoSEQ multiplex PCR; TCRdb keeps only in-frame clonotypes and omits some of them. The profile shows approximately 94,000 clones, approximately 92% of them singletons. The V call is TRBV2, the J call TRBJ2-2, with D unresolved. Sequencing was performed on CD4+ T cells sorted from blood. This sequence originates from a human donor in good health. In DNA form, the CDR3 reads TGTGCCAGCAGTGAAAGGTTTGGCTTGAAGGATGGCACCGGGGAGCTGTTTTTT. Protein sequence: CASSERFGLKDGTGELFF.